The rows below give T cell receptor beta chains drawn from one sample of a study of T cells in localized non-small cell lung cancer. Method: immunoSEQ multiplex PCR; TCRdb's copy keeps in-frame clones and lacks some. The sample holds under 70,000 clones, about nine tenths seen once. The sample was peripheral blood, taken before any cancer treatment. These receptors were obtained from a woman aged 40-69 years with stage I lung adenocarcinoma. The CDR3 runs from the conserved cysteine through the conserved F or W. The D gene is left open where the match is weak. Where a row states a size, it is once, few, many or the class of an expanded clone; other rows omit it.

NA	NA	TRBV19	TRBJ1-1	CASSIFGTYEAFF	TGTGCCAGTAGTATATTCGGGACCTATGAAGCTTTCTTT
NA	TRBD2	TRBV7-8	TRBJ2-2	CASSLAILAGPNTGELFF	TGTGCCAGCAGCTTAGCGATACTAGCGGGGCCTAACACCGGGGAGCTGTTTTTT
NA	TRBD2	TRBV7-2	TRBJ2-1	CASSFTSGGYNEQFF	TGTGCCAGCAGCTTTACTAGCGGGGGTTACAATGAGCAGTTCTTC
NA	TRBD1	TRBV2	TRBJ1-1	CASTRTGMNTEAFF	TGTGCCAGCACCAGGACAGGGATGAACACTGAAGCTTTCTTT
NA	TRBD1	TRBV7-2	TRBJ1-2	CASSLSAGGYGYTF	TGTGCCAGCAGCTTATCGGCAGGGGGCTATGGCTACACCTTC
NA	NA	TRBV19	TRBJ2-7	CASSIQGRGVEQYF	TGTGCCAGTAGCATACAGGGGCGCGGGGTGGAGCAGTACTTC
NA	NA	TRBV9	TRBJ2-3	CASSARGRGSTDTQYF	TGTGCCAGCAGCGCCAGAGGACGGGGGAGCACAGATACGCAGTATTTT
NA	TRBD2	TRBV9	TRBJ2-3	CASSVGLAGDITDTQYF	TGTGCCAGCAGCGTAGGGCTAGCGGGGGACATCACAGATACGCAGTATTTT
once	NA	TRBV9	TRBJ1-2	CASSVDLATYGYTF	TGTGCCAGCAGCGTAGATCTTGCCACCTATGGCTACACCTTC
NA	TRBD1	TRBV6-4	TRBJ1-5	CASSVRQGAGSNQPQHF	TGTGCCAGCAGTGTTAGGCAGGGGGCCGGTAGCAATCAGCCCCAGCATTTT
NA	NA	TRBV30	TRBJ2-7	CAWRIPNSYEQYF	TGTGCCTGGAGAATTCCGAACTCCTACGAGCAGTACTTC